This record concerns one T cell receptor beta chain sequence. Its antigen remains undetermined. No much larger clonotype is one base removed from it; base qualities were not supplied. This record belongs to a study of chemoradiotherapy in HPV16-positive cancers (dated by TCRdb to between 2020 and 2023). Regarding the research as a whole: Using functional T-cell assays on cells from two HPV16-positive patients, the researchers defined candidate HPV-specific T-cell clones and common TCR motifs. The study set out to ask whether T-cell immunity against the HPV oncoproteins E6 and E7 changes over the course of chemoradiotherapy and whether that immunity affects survival. Next, the candidate HPV-specific TCRs and motifs were followed in TCR repertoires from more than 70 patients with HPV-related cancers.

Because repertoires were sampled repeatedly during chemoradiotherapy, clonal expansion in the tumor microenvironment could be followed. Study-level results and caveats: The functional definition of HPV-specific T cells came from only a couple of HPV16-positive patients, and the survival association was reported for HPV16-positive patients. Expansion of candidate HPV-specific clones and E7-related TCR motifs was observed in the tumor microenvironment during treatment, whereas no such expansion was observed for non-HPV-specific T cells. Improved recurrence-free survival in HPV16-positive patients was associated with expansion of HPV-responsive T cells during chemoradiotherapy.

The CDR3 numbers 15 residues from cysteine through phenylalanine. Of the read, only the CDR3 DNA is kept; its 45 bases are in frame from base 1. The germline V gene (reference sequence) gives CDR1 as MNHEY and CDR2 as SMNVEV. After removal of 2 bases from V and 7 bases from J, the junction retains 5 bases not matched to a gene. Library construction relied on the immunoSEQ multiplex PCR assay. The source is immuneACCESS, and TCRdb retained only in-frame sequences with V and J called. Part of the clones is not carried over; for the studies checked, unresolved V genes explain less than half of this, and the remainder is unexplained. Present in this sample are 20,000 to 25,000 clones, more than 75% of which were seen just once. In total, the top ten clones hold 2% to 2.5% of the sample.

The chain is made from TRBV27 and TRBJ2-2, and 9 junctional nucleotides match TRBD2. This sample comprised blood, obtained from a patient who underwent chemoradiotherapy. This TCR was sampled from a human donor with HPV-associated anogenital cancer. For the CDR3, the sequence is CASSLSGGNVGELFF. In nucleotides, the sequence is TGTGCCAGCAGTTTAAGCGGGGGGAATGTCGGGGAGCTGTTTTTT.